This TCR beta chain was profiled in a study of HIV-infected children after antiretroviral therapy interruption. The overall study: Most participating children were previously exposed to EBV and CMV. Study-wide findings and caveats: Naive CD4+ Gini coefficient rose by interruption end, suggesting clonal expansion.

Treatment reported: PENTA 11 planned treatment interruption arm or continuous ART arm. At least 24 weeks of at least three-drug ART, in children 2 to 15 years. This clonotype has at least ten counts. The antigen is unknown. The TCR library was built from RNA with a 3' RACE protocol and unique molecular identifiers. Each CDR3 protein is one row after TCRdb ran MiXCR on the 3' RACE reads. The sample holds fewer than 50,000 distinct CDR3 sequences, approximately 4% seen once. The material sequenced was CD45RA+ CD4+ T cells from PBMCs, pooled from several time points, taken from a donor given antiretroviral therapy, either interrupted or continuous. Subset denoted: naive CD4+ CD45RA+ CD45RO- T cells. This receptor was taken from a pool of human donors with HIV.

The CDR3 nucleotides are TGCAGTGCTATTACCGGGACTGTCGATCAGCCCCAGCATTTT. Encoded protein: CSAITGTVDQPQHF. The chain has TRBV20-1 and TRBJ1-5; TRBD1 might be the D (5 bases). This CDR3 is 14 amino acids long. CDR1 is DFQATT and CDR2 is SNEGSKA in the germline V gene (reference sequence). The V end lost 4 bases, the J end lost 5 bases, and 15 bases lay between the germline ends.